The 26 T cell receptor beta chains reported below all come from one sample, sequenced in a study of T cells in Graves' hyperthyroidism and ophthalmopathy. RNA transcripts gave rise to amplified TCR beta CDR3 regions. First-round RT-PCR of the TCR CDR3 relied on the HTBI primer set. TCRdb reprocessed the multiplex PCR reads via MiXCR and lists one record per CDR3 protein. The data contain some 270,000 distinct CDR3 sequences, 12% to 15% of them seen just once; the ten biggest clones take up 7.9%. The source material was blood. The receptors come from a woman in her forties with Graves' hyperthyroidism.

This clonotype was counted only a few times. This clone may be a read error of a much larger clone one base away. The rearrangement joins TRBV6-5 to TRBJ2-5; TRBD1 is a possible D gene (6 bases). The CDR3 is 14 residues long. Per the germline V gene, CDR1 is MNHEY and CDR2 is SVGAGI. CDR3 DNA: TGTGCCAGCAGTTACTCCCAGGGGAAAGAGACCCAGCACTTC. Protein: CASSYSQGKETQHF.

This clonotype was found many times. This chain connects TRBV11-2 to TRBJ1-2, with 8 bases fitting TRBD1. Germline CDR1 is SGHAT and CDR2 is FQNNGV. After removal of 3 bases from V and 0 bases from J, the junction contained 0 bases not matched to a gene. This CDR3 comprises 14 residues. The CDR3 reads CASSFRGPNYGYTF. CDR3 nucleotide sequence: TGTGCCAGCAGCTTCAGGGGGCCTAACTATGGCTACACCTTC.

This clonotype was seen many times. This chain links TRBV12-3 or TRBV12-4 with TRBJ2-1; 13 positions agree with TRBD2. The CDR3 runs to 15 residues. V was clipped by 6 bases and J by 8 bases; unmatched bases: 7. The CDR3 DNA sequence: TGTGCCAGCAGGCGTACTAGCGGGAGGGGTTATGAGCAGTTCTTC. This translates into CASRRTSGRGYEQFF.

The chain joins TRBV15 to TRBJ1-2; D uncertain. Germline V CDR1 and CDR2: LNHNV, YYDKDF (reference sequence). V was clipped by 2 bases and J by 4 bases, with 8 bases between them. The CDR3 contains 13 residues. Here the CDR3 DNA reads TGTGCCACCAGCAGAACCAACAGCTATGGCTACACCTTC. The encoded protein is CATSRTNSYGYTF.

This clonotype was detected ten times or more. The chain recombines TRBV2 with TRBJ1-4; D not certain. Trimming left V 4 bases short and J 4 bases short, with 10 bases between. The germline gives CDR1 SNHLY, CDR2 FYNNEI. This CDR3 region has 14 residues. In DNA, the CDR3 is TGTGCCAGCAGTGTCCAAAAAAGTAATGAAAAACTGTTTTTT. This gives the protein CASSVQKSNEKLFF.

This clonotype was detected only a few times. V gene TRBV20-1 combines with J gene TRBJ2-7; 8 bases agree with TRBD2. Germline V lookup: CDR1 DFQATT, CDR2 SNEGSKA (reference sequence). The CDR3 is made up of 15 amino acids. Germline trimming cut 0 bases from V and 4 bases from J; bases unmatched to any gene: 8. The CDR3 sequence is CSARDFVASGYEQYF. In DNA form, the CDR3 reads TGCAGTGCTAGAGATTTTGTGGCTAGCGGGTACGAGCAGTACTTC.

The chain joins TRBV29-1 to TRBJ2-3; D is possibly TRBD2 (7 bases). Deletions cut 0 bases from V and 3 bases from J, with 19 bases between. Germline V gene data show CDR1 as SQVTM and CDR2 as ANQGSEA. There are 17 residues in the CDR3. The chain's CDR3 is CSVEDPHWGGETDTQYF. In DNA form, the CDR3 reads TGCAGCGTTGAAGATCCCCATTGGGGGGGCGAGACAGATACGCAGTATTTT.

In this sample, this clonotype turned up many times. The gene calls are TRBV6-1 and TRBJ1-2, with 8 bases lining up with TRBD1. V trimming: 5 bases; J trimming: 8 bases; junction bases outside the gene matches: 4. Germline CDR1 and CDR2: MNHNS and SASEGT. The CDR3 has 12 residues. As DNA, the CDR3 is TGTGCCAGCAGTTTCGACAGGGGCGGCTACACCTTC. It encodes CASSFDRGGYTF.

This clonotype was picked up many times. This chain joins TRBV10-3 and TRBJ1-5, with D maybe TRBD1 (6 bases). The germline V gene has CDR1 ENHRY and CDR2 SYGVKD. The CDR3 consists of 14 residues. V was pared by 3 bases and J by 2 bases, with 8 bases between. The CDR3 loop is CAISDRGGNQPQHF. The CDR3 DNA reads TGTGCCATCAGTGACAGGGGCGGCAATCAGCCCCAGCATTTT.

The chain recombines TRBV25-1 with TRBJ1-4, with D unclear. The CDR3 loop spans 16 amino acids. Between the trimmed V and J ends, which lost 0 bases and 8 bases, there was a span of 16 bases. CDR1 and CDR2 (germline): MGHDK, SYGVNS. As DNA, the CDR3 is TGTGCCAGCAGTGAATATCGGCCAGCGGGAGCCGAAAAACTGTTTTTT. Translation: CASSEYRPAGAEKLFF. The complete variable domain, with remaining parts taken from reference TRBV25-1 and TRBJ1-4, reads EADIYQTPRYLVIGTGKKITLECSQTMGHDKMYWYQQDPGMELHLIHYSYGVNSTEKGDLSSESTVSRIRTEHFPLTLESARPSHTSQYLCASSEYRPAGAEKLFFGSGTQLSVL.

This clonotype was recorded at least ten times. CDR3 sequence reads: CASSLPSGRGNEQFF. DNA for the CDR3: TGTGCCAGCAGTTTACCTAGCGGGAGGGGGAATGAGCAGTTCTTC. This sequence joins TRBV12-3 or TRBV12-4 and TRBJ2-1; 12 bases fit TRBD2. With V trimmed by 2 bases and J by 7 bases, 3 bases remained unmatched. CDR3 size: 15 residues.

This clonotype was seen many times. V is TRBV10-3 and J is TRBJ1-2; D is unclear. The CDR3 sequence is 12 residues long. V lost 0 bases and J 6 bases, leaving 5 bases between the germline ends. CDR1 and CDR2 from the germline V gene are ENHRY and SYGVKD. The CDR3 spells CAISESIDGYTF. CDR3 nucleotides: TGTGCCATCAGTGAGTCGATCGATGGCTACACCTTC.

This clonotype was seen at least ten times. This rearrangement joins TRBV30 to TRBJ1-2; D not certain. Germline values: CDR1 GTSNPN, CDR2 SVGIG (reference sequence). This CDR3 contains 13 residues. The V end was cut by 1 base, the J end by 4 bases, with 10 bases between. In DNA, the CDR3 is TGTGCCTGGAGTGCACAGAGGTCCTATGGCTACACCTTC. Its translation: CAWSAQRSYGYTF.

This clonotype was seen ten or more times. V gene TRBV10-1 combines with J gene TRBJ2-1, with D unresolved. The CDR3 spans 17 residues. The germline V gene encodes CDR1 WNHNN and CDR2 SYGVQD (reference sequence). The ends were cut back, 0 bases at V and 9 bases at J, with 21 bases in the middle. CDR3 in amino acids: CASSESPNWSLQFEQFF. CDR3 nucleotide sequence: TGCGCCAGCAGTGAGTCCCCCAATTGGAGCCTACAATTTGAGCAGTTCTTC.

Only one count was recorded for this clonotype. The gene calls are TRBV27 and TRBJ2-5, with 14 bases lining up with TRBD2. CDR1 and CDR2 from the germline V gene are MNHEY and SMNVEV (reference sequence). This CDR3 has 19 residues. Germline trimming cut 2 bases from V and 3 bases from J; bases unmatched to any gene: 11. CDR3 in DNA: TGTGCCAGCAGTTTACGACCGGGACTAGCGGGAGTCCCAAAAGAGACCCAGTACTTC. Amino acids: CASSLRPGLAGVPKETQYF.

This clonotype showed up many times. V and J are TRBV5-6 and TRBJ1-2; 8 nucleotides line up with TRBD1. The trim removed 3 bases at V and 5 bases at J, leaving 6 bases unmatched. CDR3 size: 14 residues. The V gene's germline CDR1 is SGHDT and CDR2 YYEEEE. The CDR3 here is CASSSYRGRYGYTF. The CDR3 nucleotides are TGTGCCAGCAGCTCATACAGGGGGAGGTATGGCTACACCTTC.

This clonotype has a count of ten or more. This chain connects TRBV7-2 to TRBJ2-3; TRBD2 agrees at 12 bases. The length of the CDR3 is 16 residues. Trimming took 4 bases from V and 3 from J; bases not matched to a gene: 5. Germline CDR1 reads SGHTA; CDR2 reads FQGNSA. The CDR3 DNA reads TGTGCCAGCAGCTCGGATACTAGCGGGAGGACAGATACGCAGTATTTT. Translated, it gives CASSSDTSGRTDTQYF.

This clonotype was detected a few times. For the CDR3, the DNA is TGCAGTGCTCCGGGGCTACGAGGGCAGTTCTTC. It is translated as CSAPGLRGQFF. The chain links TRBV20-1 to TRBJ2-1; D possibly matches TRBD1 or TRBD2 (5 bases each). V was trimmed by 5 bases and J by 12 bases, leaving 14 bases between them. There are 11 residues in the CDR3. The germline V gene encodes CDR1 DFQATT and CDR2 SNEGSKA (reference sequence).

Many counts were recorded for this clonotype. The CDR3 sequence: CSARDRRKRMSYNEQFF. CDR3 in DNA: TGCAGTGCTAGAGATCGTAGGAAGCGGATGTCCTACAATGAGCAGTTCTTC. The chain employs TRBV20-1 and TRBJ2-1; the D gene is possibly TRBD2 (5 bases). Looked up from germline, CDR1 is DFQATT and CDR2 is SNEGSKA (reference sequence). This CDR3 is built from 17 residues. Trimming cost V 0 bases and J 1 base, with 16 bases left between them.

There are many counts of this clonotype. The V gene is TRBV10-2, the J gene TRBJ1-1; 7 bases match TRBD1. V shed 7 bases and J 4 bases; nucleotides not matched to a gene: 6. The CDR3 length is 13 residues. Germline CDR1 WSHSY, CDR2 SAAADI. As DNA, the CDR3 is TGCGCCAGCATTCGTAACAGGGGCACTGAAGCTTTCTTT. It is translated as CASIRNRGTEAFF.

This clonotype appeared many times. The chain combines TRBV25-1 with TRBJ2-3; no firm D call. CDR1 and CDR2 (germline): MGHDK, SYGVNS. The CDR3 loop spans 15 amino acids. Deletions cut 0 bases from V and 0 bases from J, with 7 bases between. In DNA, the CDR3 is TGTGCCAGCAGTGAATACCAGCTTAGCACAGATACGCAGTATTTT. Protein: CASSEYQLSTDTQYF.

This CDR3 reads CASIGQRESTDTQYF. The CDR3 DNA follows: TGTGCCAGCATAGGGCAGCGGGAGAGCACAGATACGCAGTATTTT. The chain combines TRBV2 with TRBJ2-3, with TRBD2 identical over 8 bases. V lost 7 bases, J lost 0 bases, and 6 bases stayed unmatched. Germline V CDR1 and CDR2: SNHLY, FYNNEI. The length of the CDR3 is 15 residues.

The chain links TRBV2 to TRBJ1-2, with D possibly being TRBD1 (6 bases). Trimming took off 4 bases at V and 8 bases at J, with 11 bases between the two ends. CDR1 and CDR2 (germline): SNHLY, FYNNEI. The CDR3 loop spans 12 amino acids. The CDR3 sequence is CASSGQVAGYTF. Written as DNA, the CDR3 is TGTGCCAGCAGTGGACAGGTCGCCGGCTACACCTTC.

The table lists this clonotype with a few counts. This sequence joins TRBV7-9 and TRBJ2-2, with TRBD2 identical over 11 bases. CDR1 SEHNR and CDR2 FQNEAQ come from the germline V gene (reference sequence). The CDR3 sequence is 17 residues long. Trimming at V came to 1 base and at J to 1 base, leaving 2 bases not matched to a gene. The CDR3 reads CASSLGTSGGNTGELFF. CDR3 sequence (DNA): TGTGCCAGCAGCTTAGGCACTAGCGGGGGGAACACCGGGGAGCTGTTTTTT. The complete variable domain, with remaining parts taken from reference TRBV7-9 and TRBJ2-2, reads DTGVSQNPRHKITKRGQNVTFRCDPISEHNRLYWYRQTLGQGPEFLTYFQNEAQLEKSRLLSDRFSAERPKGSFSTLEIQRTEQGDSAMYLCASSLGTSGGNTGELFFGEGSRLTVL.

This clonotype was seen ten or more times. The chain carries TRBV29-1 and TRBJ2-4, with 10 bases aligning to TRBD2. V lost 5 bases and J lost 8; bases outside the gene matches: 6. Per the germline V gene, CDR1 is SQVTM and CDR2 is ANQGSEA. The CDR3 totals 13 residues. The CDR3 DNA follows: TGCAGCGTTAGCGGGGGGGGAGGTGACATTCAGTACTTC. This encodes CSVSGGGGDIQYF.

The rearrangement links TRBV20-1 to TRBJ1-2; 11 bases line up with TRBD1. CDR3 length equals 13 residues. The germline V gene has CDR1 DFQATT and CDR2 SNEGSKA (reference sequence). V shed 6 bases and J 8 bases; nucleotides not matched to a gene: 8. The CDR3 reads CSATGQGGGGYTF. In nucleotides, the CDR3 is TGCAGTGCCACGGGACAGGGGGGGGGAGGCTACACCTTC.